These T cell receptor beta chains were read from a single sample in a study of CD4 T cells in relation to SARS-CoV-2 and coronaviruses. Antigens of these TCRs are unknown. The table came from immunoSEQ multiplex PCR; TCRdb's copy has only in-frame clones and leaves some out. Of tens of thousands of clones listed, roughly 80% are singletons. Sequencing input: CD4+ T cells from PBMCs, cultured in vitro. These receptors were collected from a human donor in good health. CDR3s include the opening cysteine and the closing phenylalanine or tryptophan. Each record gives: V gene, clone size, J gene, D gene, CDR3 DNA, CDR3 protein. A D gene is named only where the DNA matches it firmly. A row's size may be missing; if present it is once, few, many or a size class.

>TRBV2|NA|TRBJ1-1|TRBD1
TGTGCCAGCAGTGACGGAGGACAGGGGGGGACTGAAGCTTTCTTT
CASSDGGQGGTEAFF
>TRBV6-2/TRBV6-3|NA|TRBJ2-5|NA
TGTGCCAGCAGTTACGACCAGGAAGAAGAGACCCAGTACTTC
CASSYDQEEETQYF
>TRBV19|NA|TRBJ2-7|TRBD2
TGTGCCAGTAGTATGGTATCGGGAGGATCCTACGAGCAGTACTTC
CASSMVSGGSYEQYF
>TRBV13|NA|TRBJ1-1|TRBD1
TGTGCCAGCAGCTCGAGGACAGGGTCAAGGGACACTGAAGCTTTCTTT
CASSSRTGSRDTEAFF
>TRBV7-9|NA|TRBJ2-7|NA
TGTGCCAGCAGCTTAGGGAGGACCGCGAACGAGCAGTACTTC
CASSLGRTANEQYF
>TRBV28|NA|TRBJ1-2|NA
TGTGCCAGCAGTTTAGTCGCGACTGGGACGCTCTATGGCTACACCTTC
CASSLVATGTLYGYTF
>TRBV30|NA|TRBJ2-2|TRBD2
TGTGCCTGGAGTATAGGACTAGCGGGGCCGGGCGGGGAGCTGTTTTTT
CAWSIGLAGPGGELFF
>TRBV30|NA|TRBJ1-2|TRBD1
TGTGCCTGGACAGGGGGAACCCTCTATGGCTACACCTTC
CAWTGGTLYGYTF
>TRBV4-2|NA|TRBJ1-3|NA
TGTGCCAGCAGCCAAGATGAAGGGGCGGGGGGAAACACCATATATTTT
CASSQDEGAGGNTIYF
>TRBV24-1|NA|TRBJ2-1|TRBD2
TGTGCCACCCGCGGGACTAGCGATTACAATGAGCAGTTCTTC
CATRGTSDYNEQFF
>TRBV7-9|few|TRBJ1-5|NA
TGTGCCAGCAGCTTAGGGGCGGATCAGCCCCAGCATTTT
CASSLGADQPQHF
>TRBV5-4|once|TRBJ2-2|TRBD1
TGTGCCAGCAGCCCCGACAGGGCGAACACCGGGGAGCTGTTTTTT
CASSPDRANTGELFF
>TRBV9|NA|TRBJ2-7|NA
TGTGCCAGCAGCCCCCCACAGGGTATCCACGAGCAGTACTTC
CASSPPQGIHEQYF
>TRBV5-1|NA|TRBJ2-2|NA
TGCGCCAGCAGCTTCCCTCTAATCGACAGGAGGAACACCGGGGAGCTGTTTTTT
CASSFPLIDRRNTGELFF
>TRBV24-1|NA|TRBJ2-3|NA
TGTGCCACCAGTGGAGGAGGGAGTAGCACAGATACGCAGTATTTT
CATSGGGSSTDTQYF
>TRBV3-1/TRBV3-2|NA|TRBJ2-5|TRBD1
TGTGCCAGCAAGTCAGGGGGTGAGACCCAGTACTTC
CASKSGGETQYF
>TRBV5-1|NA|TRBJ2-7|NA
TGCGCCAGCAGCCCTGACTGGAACTCCTACGAGCAGTACTTC
CASSPDWNSYEQYF
>TRBV20-1|NA|TRBJ2-7|NA
TGCAGTGCTAGTGGCGGCTACGAGCAGTACTTC
CSASGGYEQYF
>TRBV6-2/TRBV6-3|NA|TRBJ2-7|TRBD1
TGTGCCAGCAGTTGGGGGGACAGGGGATCCTACGAGCAGTACTTC
CASSWGDRGSYEQYF
>TRBV6-2/TRBV6-3|NA|TRBJ1-1|NA
TGTGCCAGCAGTTACCTCCTTTCGGGGACTGAAGCTTTCTTT
CASSYLLSGTEAFF
>TRBV6-6|NA|TRBJ1-2|TRBD1
TGTGCCAGCAACTACAACACTCAGGGGGATGGTGGCTACACCTTC
CASNYNTQGDGGYTF
>TRBV6-2/TRBV6-3|few|TRBJ2-5|NA
TGTGCCAGCAGTTACCAGGAGACCCAGTACTTC
CASSYQETQYF
>TRBV3-1/TRBV3-2|few|TRBJ2-3|TRBD2
TGTGCCAGCAGCCTTAGCGGGAGGAGAGGCACAGATACGCAGTATTTT
CASSLSGRRGTDTQYF
>TRBV15|NA|TRBJ1-3|NA
TGTGCCACCAGCCAAGGAAGTTTGTCTGGAAACACCATATATTTT
CATSQGSLSGNTIYF
>TRBV9|NA|TRBJ1-5|TRBD1
TGTGCCAGCAGCACAGGGGTGGCTCAGCCCCAGCATTTT
CASSTGVAQPQHF
>TRBV27|few|TRBJ1-6|NA
TGTGCCAGCAGTCCACAGGGTGCGAATTCACCCCTCCACTTT
CASSPQGANSPLHF
>TRBV30|few|TRBJ2-1|NA
TGTGCCTGGGGATCCTCGCTACTGGTGACCTACAATGAGCAGTTCTTC
CAWGSSLLVTYNEQFF
>TRBV5-1|NA|TRBJ2-7|TRBD2
TGCGCCAGCAGCCTGAACACCGGGACTAGCGGGAGCGAGCAGTACTTC
CASSLNTGTSGSEQYF